The 24 T cell receptor beta chains below come from one sample, sequenced in a study of CD4 T cells in relation to SARS-CoV-2 and coronaviruses. The repertoire was sequenced with immunoSEQ multiplex PCR; TCRdb's copy has only in-frame clones and lacks some. The sample lists 35,000 to 45,000 clones, 70% to 90% occurring once. Sample: memory CD4+ T cells from PBMCs. These receptor sequences come from an adult with COVID-19.

The chain combines TRBV28 with TRBJ1-3; TRBD1 matches at 7 bases. The trim removed 4 bases at V and 0 bases at J, leaving 6 bases unmatched. Germline assignment: CDR1 MDHEN and CDR2 SYDVKM. This CDR3 has 16 residues. This CDR3 is CASSSRTGRSGNTIYF. The CDR3 coding sequence is TGTGCCAGCAGTTCCCGGACAGGTCGCTCTGGAAACACCATATATTTT.

The genes are TRBV6-5 and TRBJ2-7, with 8 bases that match TRBD1. This CDR3 is built from 15 residues. CDR1 is MNHEY, CDR2 SVGAGI, per germline. Trimming cost V 5 bases and J 3 bases; bases outside gene matches: 9. The CDR3 sequence: CASSRYGQGGYEQYF. The CDR3 DNA follows: TGTGCCAGCAGTAGATATGGACAGGGAGGCTACGAGCAGTACTTC.

The chain is built from TRBV6-5 and TRBJ1-1, with 12 bases identical to TRBD1. Per germline, CDR1 MNHEY and CDR2 SVGAGI. CDR3 length: 14 amino acids. J was trimmed by 11 bases and V by 2 bases; bases with no gene match: 6. The CDR3, as DNA: TGTGCCAGCAGTTACCACGGGACAGGGGGCGGGGCTTTCTTT. Protein product: CASSYHGTGGGAFF.

CDR3 DNA: TGTGCCAGCAGCTTACGGGCCATCCTAGGGCTAGCGGGATACAATGAGCAGTTCTTC. This sequence encodes CASSLRAILGLAGYNEQFF. The gene calls are TRBV7-2 and TRBJ2-1; 9 nucleotides agree with TRBD2. This CDR3 has 19 residues. Looked up from germline, CDR1 is SGHTA and CDR2 is FQGNSA. V trimming: 2 bases; J trimming: 4 bases; junction bases outside the gene matches: 15.

This clone showed up just a few times. The CDR3, as DNA: TGTGCCAGCACTTTAGACAATGGCAATCAGCCCCAGCATTTT. Amino acids: CASTLDNGNQPQHF. The V call is TRBV2, the J call TRBJ1-5; D remains unclear. Germline CDR1 and CDR2: SNHLY and FYNNEI. V was clipped by 7 bases and J by 2 bases, with 12 bases between them. CDR3 length: 14 residues.

This chain uses TRBV9 with TRBJ2-3; D not certain. CDR3 length equals 15 residues. Trimming took 1 base from V and 0 from J, leaving 9 bases between them. Germline values: CDR1 SGDLS, CDR2 YYNGEE. The CDR3, as DNA: TGTGCCAGCAGCGTATTGGTCTCTAGCACAGATACGCAGTATTTT. This codes for CASSVLVSSTDTQYF. Looking up the rest from reference TRBV9 and TRBJ2-3 gives the full variable domain: DSGVTQTPKHLITATGQRVTLRCSPRSGDLSVYWYQQSLDQGLQFLIQYYNGEERAKGNILERFSAQQFPDLHSELNLSSLELGDSALYFCASSVLVSSTDTQYFGPGTRLTVL.

DNA for the CDR3: TGCGCCAGCAGCCTCGAGGGGGAGAATTCACCCCTCCACTTT. As protein: CASSLEGENSPLHF. The V gene is TRBV5-1, the J gene TRBJ1-6; TRBD1 might be the D (6 bases). Germline-derived CDR1 and CDR2 are SGHRS and YFSETQ. V was trimmed by 4 bases and J by 7 bases, leaving 12 bases between them. The CDR3 is 14 amino acids.

The chain is built from TRBV12-5 and TRBJ2-7; the D is unclear. Germline loops: CDR1 LGHNT, CDR2 FRNRAP. The CDR3 runs 15 residues. The V end lost 0 bases, the J end lost 3 bases, and 12 bases lay between the germline ends. CDR3 sequence (DNA): TGTGCTAGTGGTTTGGTAGCGTTGGGCCGCTACGAGCAGTACTTC. Amino acid sequence: CASGLVALGRYEQYF.

This clone was counted only a few times. The chain joins TRBV11-2 to TRBJ1-6, with D possibly being TRBD1 (5 bases). V was trimmed by 5 bases and J by 2 bases, leaving 19 bases between them. Germline V gene lookup returns CDR1 SGHAT and CDR2 FQNNGV. CDR3 length equals 18 residues. For the CDR3, the DNA is TGTGCCAGCAGCCCCTCGGGTAACGAGGGACCCTATAATTCACCCCTCCACTTT. Its protein product is CASSPSGNEGPYNSPLHF.

The chain combines TRBV14 with TRBJ1-6; 7 bases map to TRBD1. The germline gives CDR1 SGHDN, CDR2 FVKESK. Trimming removed 6 bases from V and 7 bases from J; junction bases left unmatched: 9. This CDR3 has 15 residues. CDR3 amino acids: CASSPRGSLNSPLHF. The CDR3 nucleotides are TGTGCCAGCAGTCCCAGGGGGTCCCTGAATTCACCCCTCCACTTT.

As concerns this clone: The same CDR3 arises from other DNA sequences in this sample as well. This sequence joins TRBV3-1 (or the pseudogene TRBV3-2) and TRBJ2-7, with 8 positions matching TRBD2. CDR3 length: 15 amino acids. Germline-derived CDR1 and CDR2 are LGHDT and YNNKEL (reference sequence). V trimming: 4 bases; J trimming: 2 bases; junction bases outside the gene matches: 7. The CDR3 nucleotides are TGTGCCAGCAGCCCTTTGCGGGGGGCCGCCTACGAGCAGTACTTC. It specifies CASSPLRGAAYEQYF.

The sample holds one count of this clone. The CDR3 nucleotides read TGTGCCAGCAGCCCCGGGCTTAACTATGGCTACACCTTC. Amino acid sequence: CASSPGLNYGYTF. This chain links TRBV11-3 with TRBJ1-2, with no clear D. Per the germline V gene, CDR1 is SGHNT and CDR2 is YENEEA. V shed 5 bases and J shed 1 base, with 8 bases lying between them. There are 13 residues in the CDR3.

This chain uses TRBV7-2 with TRBJ1-1, with TRBD1 matching 7 bases. The CDR3 is 14 amino acids. From germline, CDR1 is SGHTA and CDR2 FQGNSA. After removal of 5 bases from V and 11 bases from J, the junction contained 14 bases not matched to a gene. The CDR3 sequence is CASSQGQRSGNAFF. DNA for the CDR3: TGTGCCAGCAGCCAGGGACAGCGTTCAGGTAATGCTTTCTTT.

The CDR3 DNA sequence: TGTGCCAGCAGCCCTGGGGTGGGACAGGGGAACACTGAAGCTTTCTTT. The encoded protein is CASSPGVGQGNTEAFF. This rearrangement joins TRBV5-6 to TRBJ1-1; 9 positions agree with TRBD1. V was clipped by 4 bases and J by 1 base; unmatched bases: 8. From germline, CDR1 is SGHDT and CDR2 YYEEEE. This CDR3 has 16 amino acids. The entire variable domain, with the rest obtained from reference TRBV5-6 and TRBJ1-1, is as follows: DAGVTQSPTHLIKTRGQQVTLRCSPKSGHDTVSWYQQALGQGPQFIFQYYEEEERQRGNFPDRFSGHQFPNYSSELNVNALLLGDSALYLCASSPGVGQGNTEAFFGQGTRLTVV.

The chain has TRBV6-1 and TRBJ1-1; D is unresolved. The length of the CDR3 is 17 residues. Trimming pared 2 bases from V and 5 bases from J, leaving 21 bases between. Germline V lookup: CDR1 MNHNS, CDR2 SASEGT. As DNA, the CDR3 is TGTGCCAGCAGTGAAAGGCCCCCCGGCATACTAGTGACTGAAGCTTTCTTT. Residues: CASSERPPGILVTEAFF.

This clone was recorded once. The gene calls are TRBV6-5 and TRBJ1-5; D is uncertain. Germline V gives CDR1 MNHEY, CDR2 SVGAGI. The CDR3 has 12 amino acids. Between the trimmed V and J ends, which lost 5 bases and 4 bases, there was a span of 6 bases. The CDR3 reads CASSLANQPQHF. The DNA for the CDR3 is TGTGCCAGCAGTCTGGCGAATCAGCCCCAGCATTTT.

V gene TRBV9 combines with J gene TRBJ2-2; 13 positions agree with TRBD2. Losses at the gene ends were 2 bases for V and 4 bases for J; bases not matched to a gene: 11. CDR3 size: 19 residues. Germline CDR1 SGDLS, CDR2 YYNGEE. CDR3 bases: TGTGCCAGCAGCGTGGCACTACTAGCGGGGGGGCCGGGCACCGGGGAGCTGTTTTTT. Its protein product is CASSVALLAGGPGTGELFF. The full variable domain, with the rest looked up from reference TRBV9 and TRBJ2-2, is DSGVTQTPKHLITATGQRVTLRCSPRSGDLSVYWYQQSLDQGLQFLIQYYNGEERAKGNILERFSAQQFPDLHSELNLSSLELGDSALYFCASSVALLAGGPGTGELFFGEGSRLTVL.

V is TRBV7-2 and J is TRBJ2-7, with TRBD2 as a possible D gene (5 bases). Germline V gene sequence: CDR1 SGHTA, CDR2 FQGNSA. The CDR3 spans 15 residues. The V gene lost 2 bases and the J gene lost 1 base, with 12 bases spanning the gap. Here the CDR3 reads CASSLNGIKSYEQYF. The CDR3 bases are TGTGCCAGCAGCTTAAACGGGATAAAATCCTACGAGCAGTACTTC.

This sequence joins TRBV5-1 and TRBJ1-1; D possibly corresponds to TRBD1 (6 bases). Germline V gene data show CDR1 as SGHRS and CDR2 as YFSETQ. Trimming took off 4 bases at V and 2 bases at J, with 15 bases between the two ends. CDR3 length: 15 amino acids. CDR3 loop: CASSTYRELNTEAFF. The CDR3 DNA reads TGCGCCAGCAGCACCTACAGGGAACTTAACACTGAAGCTTTCTTT.

This chain connects TRBV19 to TRBJ2-1; the D gene is possibly TRBD1 (6 bases). Germline V CDR1 and CDR2: LNHDA, SQIVND (reference sequence). Trimming left V 4 bases short and J 0 bases short, with 10 bases between. This CDR3 contains 15 residues. The CDR3 loop reads CASSSDRSSYNEQFF. The DNA for the CDR3 is TGTGCCAGTAGTAGTGACAGGAGCTCCTACAATGAGCAGTTCTTC.

The rearrangement uses TRBV30 and TRBJ2-7; D remains ambiguous. This CDR3 contains 13 residues. CDR1 and CDR2 from the germline V gene are GTSNPN and SVGIG (reference sequence). Trimming stripped 2 bases from V and 0 bases from J, with 8 bases between. The CDR3 region is CAWSIHGSYEQYF. The CDR3 coding sequence is TGTGCCTGGAGTATCCATGGCTCCTACGAGCAGTACTTC.

V gene TRBV5-4 combines with J gene TRBJ2-2; 14 positions match TRBD2. V lost 4 bases and J lost 0; bases outside the gene matches: 5. The CDR3 totals 18 residues. CDR1 SGHNT and CDR2 YYREEE come from the germline V gene (reference sequence). CDR3 residues: CASSPGTSGGPNTGELFF. CDR3 bases: TGTGCCAGCAGCCCCGGGACTAGCGGGGGCCCGAACACCGGGGAGCTGTTTTTT.

The V gene is TRBV10-3, the J gene TRBJ2-7; 7 bases line up with TRBD2. Trimming removed 6 bases from V and 3 bases from J; junction bases left unmatched: 8. This CDR3 is 14 amino acids long. Per germline, CDR1 ENHRY and CDR2 SYGVKD. DNA of the CDR3: TGTGCCATCAGGGTGGGGGGGACGGGCTACGAGCAGTACTTC. Protein product: CAIRVGGTGYEQYF.

The chain combines TRBV11-2 with TRBJ2-5, with D unresolved. The CDR3 sequence is 12 residues long. V lost 5 bases and J 5 bases, leaving 9 bases between the germline ends. Germline lookup yields CDR1 SGHAT and CDR2 FQNNGV. The CDR3 is CASSRARETQYF. CDR3 DNA: TGTGCCAGCAGCCGAGCGCGGGAGACCCAGTACTTC.